This note documents a single T cell receptor beta chain sequence. The junction had 7 bases not matched to a gene; V was cut back by 7 bases and J by 5 bases. Germline CDR1 and CDR2: MNHEY and SVGAGI. The CDR3 has 15 residues. Vbeta (60) and Jbeta (13) primers were used in the PCR. Libraries were prepared by immunoSEQ multiplex PCR; TCRdb keeps only in-frame clonotypes and omits some of them. The sample includes about 50,000 clones, less than 85% of them seen just once. This record belongs to a study of cytomegalovirus exposure and HLA in healthy donors. The specimen sequenced was PBMCs. The chain couples TRBV6-5 to TRBJ2-1, with 11 bases aligning to TRBD2. This receptor was obtained from a man aged 30 to 45 in good health and CMV-seropositive. The CDR3 bases are TGTGCCAGCACCCTGGGACTAGCGGAGAACAATGAGCAGTTCTTC. Its protein is CASTLGLAENNEQFF.